The rows below give T cell receptor beta chains drawn from one sample of a study of a mutant IDH1 vaccine in newly diagnosed glioma. This table comes from immunoSEQ multiplex PCR, and its TCRdb copy is limited to in-frame clones, with some not included. The sample consists of approximately 25,000 clones, 60% to 80% of them appearing once. Their cognate antigens are unknown. The sample here was PBMCs, taken from a glioma patient whose treatment included an IDH1 peptide vaccine. The source of these receptors is a man in his forties with glioma. Both conserved end residues are part of each CDR3. A D gene is named only where the DNA matches it firmly. Rows may omit the clone size; those that give it use once, few, many or a size class.

cdr3_nt: TGTGCCAGCAGCTTTACAGGGGGGGGAATGGGCACTGAAGCTTTCTTT
cdr3_aa: CASSFTGGGMGTEAFF
j_call: TRBJ1-1
d_call: TRBD1
clone_size: -
v_call: TRBV7-2

cdr3_nt: TGTGCCAGCAGCTCGGGACAGGGGTCCCACAATGAGCAGTTCTTC
cdr3_aa: CASSSGQGSHNEQFF
j_call: TRBJ2-1
d_call: TRBD1
clone_size: once
v_call: TRBV7-8

cdr3_nt: TGTGCCAGCAGCCCCGGGCCCAACTCTAATGAGCAGTTCTTC
cdr3_aa: CASSPGPNSNEQFF
j_call: TRBJ2-1
d_call: -
clone_size: few
v_call: TRBV7-2

cdr3_nt: TGTGCCTCCTTTTGGGTCCACGAGCAGTACTTC
cdr3_aa: CASFWVHEQYF
j_call: TRBJ2-7
d_call: -
clone_size: once
v_call: TRBV27

cdr3_nt: TGTGCCAGCAGTGATATTCTTAGTACAGGGGGACCTGAAGCTTTCTTT
cdr3_aa: CASSDILSTGGPEAFF
j_call: TRBJ1-1
d_call: TRBD1
clone_size: -
v_call: TRBV6-1

cdr3_nt: TGTGCCAGCAGGTACAGGCTCAACTCTGGAAACACCATATATTTT
cdr3_aa: CASRYRLNSGNTIYF
j_call: TRBJ1-3
d_call: -
clone_size: -
v_call: TRBV6-5

cdr3_nt: TGTGCCAGCAGCTTGACAGGGAGCAAGAATTCACCCCTCCACTTT
cdr3_aa: CASSLTGSKNSPLHF
j_call: TRBJ1-6
d_call: -
clone_size: once
v_call: TRBV5-5

cdr3_nt: TGTGCCAGCAGCCCTGGGACTAGCGGGAGGGTGATGAACCCCGAGCAGTACTTC
cdr3_aa: CASSPGTSGRVMNPEQYF
j_call: TRBJ2-7
d_call: TRBD2
clone_size: once
v_call: TRBV7-6

cdr3_nt: TGCAGTGCTAGGATCCAAGAGACCCAGTACTTC
cdr3_aa: CSARIQETQYF
j_call: TRBJ2-5
d_call: -
clone_size: -
v_call: TRBV20-1

cdr3_nt: TGTGCCAGCAGCTCGGGACTGACGCAAGAGACCCAGTACTTC
cdr3_aa: CASSSGLTQETQYF
j_call: TRBJ2-5
d_call: -
clone_size: -
v_call: TRBV5-4

cdr3_nt: TGTGCCAGCAGCTCCTGGACTAGCGGGAGAAACTACGAGCAGTACTTC
cdr3_aa: CASSSWTSGRNYEQYF
j_call: TRBJ2-7
d_call: TRBD2
clone_size: -
v_call: TRBV7-9

cdr3_nt: TGTGCCAGCAGCCTTAACAACAGGGCTGCCTATGGCTACACCTTC
cdr3_aa: CASSLNNRAAYGYTF
j_call: TRBJ1-2
d_call: -
clone_size: few
v_call: TRBV11-3

cdr3_nt: TGCGCCAGCAGCCAGGAGGGGGGGGAGGTTGGTGAGCAGTTCTTC
cdr3_aa: CASSQEGGEVGEQFF
j_call: TRBJ2-1
d_call: -
clone_size: -
v_call: TRBV4-1

cdr3_nt: TGTGCCAGCAATGCGGGAGGGAGCACAGATACGCAGTATTTT
cdr3_aa: CASNAGGSTDTQYF
j_call: TRBJ2-3
d_call: TRBD2
clone_size: -
v_call: TRBV9

cdr3_nt: TGTGCCACCAGCAGAGTACTATCTAACACCGGGGAGCTGTTTTTT
cdr3_aa: CATSRVLSNTGELFF
j_call: TRBJ2-2
d_call: -
clone_size: once
v_call: TRBV15

cdr3_nt: TGTGCCAGTGCCTTGGCCACGAACACCGGGGAGCTGTTTTTT
cdr3_aa: CASALATNTGELFF
j_call: TRBJ2-2
d_call: -
clone_size: -
v_call: TRBV19

cdr3_nt: TGTGCCAGCACCTCAGACAGGGCGTCGGGCTACACCTTC
cdr3_aa: CASTSDRASGYTF
j_call: TRBJ1-2
d_call: TRBD1
clone_size: few
v_call: TRBV6-5

cdr3_nt: TGTGCCAGCAGTTACGGCGACAGGGGCGATCAGCCCCAGCATTTT
cdr3_aa: CASSYGDRGDQPQHF
j_call: TRBJ1-5
d_call: TRBD1
clone_size: -
v_call: TRBV6-6

cdr3_nt: TGTGCCAGCAGCTTATTAGCGGGAGGTCGGGGCACAGATACGCAGTATTTT
cdr3_aa: CASSLLAGGRGTDTQYF
j_call: TRBJ2-3
d_call: TRBD2
clone_size: few
v_call: TRBV11-3

cdr3_nt: TGTGCCAGCAGTTACGCCCCTACGGGAGTGGGGTACGAGCAGTACTTC
cdr3_aa: CASSYAPTGVGYEQYF
j_call: TRBJ2-7
d_call: -
clone_size: few
v_call: TRBV6-6

cdr3_nt: TGTGCCAGCTTAGAGGGACTAGCGGGAGGGAGCTCCTACAATGAGCAGTTCTTC
cdr3_aa: CASLEGLAGGSSYNEQFF
j_call: TRBJ2-1
d_call: TRBD2
clone_size: -
v_call: TRBV2

cdr3_nt: TGTGCCAGCAGATACTCGGGGGACGGCACTGAAGCTTTCTTT
cdr3_aa: CASRYSGDGTEAFF
j_call: TRBJ1-1
d_call: -
clone_size: -
v_call: TRBV27

cdr3_nt: TGTGCCAGCAGTCCGACAGGAGCGAACACCGGGGAGCTGTTTTTT
cdr3_aa: CASSPTGANTGELFF
j_call: TRBJ2-2
d_call: -
clone_size: -
v_call: TRBV28

cdr3_nt: TGTGCCAGCAGTGGTGGGACAGCGAACACCGGGGAGCTGTTTTTT
cdr3_aa: CASSGGTANTGELFF
j_call: TRBJ2-2
d_call: TRBD1
clone_size: -
v_call: TRBV6-1

cdr3_nt: TGTGCCAGTAGTTCGTCTAGCGGGATACACAATGAGCAGTTCTTC
cdr3_aa: CASSSSSGIHNEQFF
j_call: TRBJ2-1
d_call: TRBD2
clone_size: -
v_call: TRBV19

cdr3_nt: TGTGCCAGCAGCGTAGGGGGGGTTGAGTACGAGCAGTACTTC
cdr3_aa: CASSVGGVEYEQYF
j_call: TRBJ2-7
d_call: -
clone_size: -
v_call: TRBV9

cdr3_nt: TGTGCCAGCAGTTACCGGGACACAGATACGCAGTATTTT
cdr3_aa: CASSYRDTDTQYF
j_call: TRBJ2-3
d_call: -
clone_size: -
v_call: TRBV6-6

cdr3_nt: TGCGCCAGCAGCCCAACCCCTCCGGGACAGCTCACCTACAATGAGCAGTTCTTC
cdr3_aa: CASSPTPPGQLTYNEQFF
j_call: TRBJ2-1
d_call: TRBD1
clone_size: -
v_call: TRBV4-3

cdr3_nt: TGTGCCAGCAGCTTAGATCAGGGACTAGCTGGCGAGCAGTACTTC
cdr3_aa: CASSLDQGLAGEQYF
j_call: TRBJ2-7
d_call: TRBD2
clone_size: few
v_call: TRBV5-4

cdr3_nt: TGTGCCAGCAGCTCCCGCGCGAAGGCTTTCTTT
cdr3_aa: CASSSRAKAFF
j_call: TRBJ1-1
d_call: -
clone_size: -
v_call: TRBV5-6

cdr3_nt: TGTGCCAGCAGCGACCGGGACAGGGGGGCATACGAGCAGTACTTC
cdr3_aa: CASSDRDRGAYEQYF
j_call: TRBJ2-7
d_call: TRBD1
clone_size: few
v_call: TRBV7-2

cdr3_nt: TGTGCCAGCAGCTTGGAGGGAATGAACACTGAAGCTTTCTTT
cdr3_aa: CASSLEGMNTEAFF
j_call: TRBJ1-1
d_call: -
clone_size: -
v_call: TRBV5-5

cdr3_nt: TGTGCCAGCAGCTTAGACAGGGGTGGGAGAACTGAAGCTTTCTTT
cdr3_aa: CASSLDRGGRTEAFF
j_call: TRBJ1-1
d_call: TRBD1
clone_size: -
v_call: TRBV7-9

cdr3_nt: TGTGCCAGCAGTCCTAACTCGGACGAAGAGACCCAGTACTTC
cdr3_aa: CASSPNSDEETQYF
j_call: TRBJ2-5
d_call: -
clone_size: -
v_call: TRBV2

cdr3_nt: TGTGCAAGTCTCCTAGCGGGAGAGGCCTACAATGAGCAGTTCTTC
cdr3_aa: CASLLAGEAYNEQFF
j_call: TRBJ2-1
d_call: -
clone_size: -
v_call: TRBV12-2

cdr3_nt: TGTGCCAGCAGTTTATCTCGGGAGCCCTACAATGAGCAGTTCTTC
cdr3_aa: CASSLSREPYNEQFF
j_call: TRBJ2-1
d_call: -
clone_size: -
v_call: TRBV27

cdr3_nt: TGTGCCAGCTCACAGGGTGTAGACACTGAAGCTTTCTTT
cdr3_aa: CASSQGVDTEAFF
j_call: TRBJ1-1
d_call: -
clone_size: -
v_call: TRBV18

cdr3_nt: TGTGCCAGCAATGGACAGGGGAACACTGAAGCTTTCTTT
cdr3_aa: CASNGQGNTEAFF
j_call: TRBJ1-1
d_call: TRBD1
clone_size: -
v_call: TRBV6-6

cdr3_nt: TGTGCTAGTGGTTTGGTAGTTTTCGGGGGGCGAAAGGACAATCAGCCCCAGCATTTT
cdr3_aa: CASGLVVFGGRKDNQPQHF
j_call: TRBJ1-5
d_call: -
clone_size: few
v_call: TRBV12-5

cdr3_nt: TGTGCCAGCTCGGCGGGACAGGATAATGAAAAACTGTTTTTT
cdr3_aa: CASSAGQDNEKLFF
j_call: TRBJ1-4
d_call: TRBD1
clone_size: few
v_call: TRBV18

cdr3_nt: TGCAGTGTCAAGGGGGGCTACACCTTC
cdr3_aa: CSVKGGYTF
j_call: TRBJ1-2
d_call: -
clone_size: -
v_call: TRBV20-1

cdr3_nt: TGTGCCTGGAGTGTAGCGATCTCTGGAAACACCATATATTTT
cdr3_aa: CAWSVAISGNTIYF
j_call: TRBJ1-3
d_call: -
clone_size: -
v_call: TRBV30

cdr3_nt: TGTGCCAGCAGCGTAGACGTGAACACTGAAGCTTTCTTT
cdr3_aa: CASSVDVNTEAFF
j_call: TRBJ1-1
d_call: -
clone_size: -
v_call: TRBV9

cdr3_nt: TGTGCCAGCAGCGTAGAGGAGGGTTCCCCAGTTCCGCGAGCCTGGGAGACCCAGTACTTC
cdr3_aa: CASSVEEGSPVPRAWETQYF
j_call: TRBJ2-5
d_call: -
clone_size: once
v_call: TRBV11-2

cdr3_nt: TGTGCCAGCAGTCCTGGACGCGAGAACACTGAAGCTTTCTTT
cdr3_aa: CASSPGRENTEAFF
j_call: TRBJ1-1
d_call: -
clone_size: once
v_call: TRBV21-1

cdr3_nt: TGTGCCAGCAGTTACGAGGGTCTTGGCTACACCTTC
cdr3_aa: CASSYEGLGYTF
j_call: TRBJ1-2
d_call: -
clone_size: -
v_call: TRBV6-5

cdr3_nt: TGTGCCAGCAGTGAACAGTACCCTGAAGCTTTCTTT
cdr3_aa: CASSEQYPEAFF
j_call: TRBJ1-1
d_call: -
clone_size: -
v_call: TRBV6-1

cdr3_nt: TGTGCCAGCAGTGACAGTGCCGGGACCAACACCGGGGAGCTGTTTTTT
cdr3_aa: CASSDSAGTNTGELFF
j_call: TRBJ2-2
d_call: -
clone_size: -
v_call: TRBV6-4